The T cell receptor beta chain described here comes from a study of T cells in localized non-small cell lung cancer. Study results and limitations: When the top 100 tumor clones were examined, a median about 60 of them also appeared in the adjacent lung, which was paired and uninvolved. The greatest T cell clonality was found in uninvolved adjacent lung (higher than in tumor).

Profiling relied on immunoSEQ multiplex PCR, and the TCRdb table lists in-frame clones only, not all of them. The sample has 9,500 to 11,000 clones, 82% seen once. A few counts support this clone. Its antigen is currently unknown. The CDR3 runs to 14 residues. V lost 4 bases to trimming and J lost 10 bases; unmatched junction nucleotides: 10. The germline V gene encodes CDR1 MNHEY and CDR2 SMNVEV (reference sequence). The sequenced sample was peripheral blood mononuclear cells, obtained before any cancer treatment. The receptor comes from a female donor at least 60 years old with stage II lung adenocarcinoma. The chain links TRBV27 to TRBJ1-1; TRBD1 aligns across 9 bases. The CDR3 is CASSSPTGGLRAFF. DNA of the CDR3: TGTGCCAGCAGTTCACCTACAGGGGGCTTGAGAGCTTTCTTT.